The subject of this entry is one T cell receptor (beta chain). Other nucleotide sequences in the sample specify the same CDR3. Participant-reported clinical history was the basis for cohort assignment. The repertoire was sequenced with immunoSEQ multiplex PCR; TCRdb's copy has only in-frame clones and lacks some. The sample has 280,000 or so clones, roughly 90% seen once. The data were taken from a study of blood T cell repertoires in COVID-19. Trimming cost V 0 bases and J 0 bases, with 10 bases left between them. CDR1 is SGHRS and CDR2 is YFSETQ in the germline V gene. The CDR3 runs to 15 residues. V gene TRBV5-1 combines with J gene TRBJ2-7; possible D gene TRBD1, 6 bases. This TCR was sampled from a woman in her forties or fifties who had been exposed to COVID-19. The specimen sequenced was PBMCs or T cells enriched from blood (not recorded which). The CDR3 bases are TGCGCCAGCAGCTTGGAGCAGGGGTCCTCCTACGAGCAGTACTTC. Protein: CASSLEQGSSYEQYF.